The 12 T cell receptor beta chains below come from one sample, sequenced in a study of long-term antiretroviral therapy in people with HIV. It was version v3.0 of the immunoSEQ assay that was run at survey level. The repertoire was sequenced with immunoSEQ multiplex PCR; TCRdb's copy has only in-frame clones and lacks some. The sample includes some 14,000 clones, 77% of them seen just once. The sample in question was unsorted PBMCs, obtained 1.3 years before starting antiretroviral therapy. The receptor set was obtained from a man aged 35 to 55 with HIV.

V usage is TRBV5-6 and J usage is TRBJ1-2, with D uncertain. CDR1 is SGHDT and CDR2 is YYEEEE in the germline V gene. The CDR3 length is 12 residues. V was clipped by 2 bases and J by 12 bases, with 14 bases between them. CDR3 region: CASSFGPRNHTF. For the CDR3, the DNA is TGTGCCAGCAGCTTCGGGCCGAGAAATCACACCTTC.

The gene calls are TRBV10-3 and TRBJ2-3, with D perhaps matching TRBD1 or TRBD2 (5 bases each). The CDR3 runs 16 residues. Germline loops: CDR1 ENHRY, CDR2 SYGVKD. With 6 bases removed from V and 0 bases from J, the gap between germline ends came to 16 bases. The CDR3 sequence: CAIRAGTATSTDTQYF. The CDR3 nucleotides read TGTGCCATCAGAGCCGGGACGGCAACTAGCACAGATACGCAGTATTTT.

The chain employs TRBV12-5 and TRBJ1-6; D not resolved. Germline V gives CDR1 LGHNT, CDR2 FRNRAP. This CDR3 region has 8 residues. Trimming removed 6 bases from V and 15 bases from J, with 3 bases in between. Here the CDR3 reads CASGDLHF. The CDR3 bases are TGTGCTAGTGGGGACCTCCACTTT.

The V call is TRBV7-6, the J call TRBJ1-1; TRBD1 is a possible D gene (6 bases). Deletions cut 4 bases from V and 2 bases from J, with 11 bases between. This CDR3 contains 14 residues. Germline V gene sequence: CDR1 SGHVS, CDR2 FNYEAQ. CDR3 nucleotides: TGTGCCAGCAGCTATTCCGGGACAAACACTGAAGCTTTCTTT. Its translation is CASSYSGTNTEAFF.

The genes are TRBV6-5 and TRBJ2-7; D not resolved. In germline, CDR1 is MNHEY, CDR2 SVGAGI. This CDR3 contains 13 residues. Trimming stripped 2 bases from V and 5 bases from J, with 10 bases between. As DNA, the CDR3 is TGTGCCAGCAGTTACCTCTCGGGCGACGAGCAGTACTTC. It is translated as CASSYLSGDEQYF.

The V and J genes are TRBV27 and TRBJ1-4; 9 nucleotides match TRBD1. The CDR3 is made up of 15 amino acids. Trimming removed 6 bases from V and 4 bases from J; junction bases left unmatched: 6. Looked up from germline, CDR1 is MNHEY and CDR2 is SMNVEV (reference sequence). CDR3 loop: CASRGQGPGNEKLFF. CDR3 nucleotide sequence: TGTGCCAGCAGGGGACAGGGCCCGGGTAATGAAAAACTGTTTTTT.

The CDR3 reads CASSLEQSDTQYF. CDR3 nucleotide sequence: TGTGCCAGCAGCTTGGAGCAGTCAGATACGCAGTATTTT. The rearrangement uses TRBV5-6 and TRBJ2-3; unclear D gene. Trimming stripped 0 bases from V and 4 bases from J, with 6 bases between. The CDR3 runs 13 residues. Germline CDR1 is SGHDT and CDR2 is YYEEEE. Full variable domain (remainder filled in from reference TRBV5-6 and TRBJ2-3): DAGVTQSPTHLIKTRGQQVTLRCSPKSGHDTVSWYQQALGQGPQFIFQYYEEEERQRGNFPDRFSGHQFPNYSSELNVNALLLGDSALYLCASSLEQSDTQYFGPGTRLTVL.

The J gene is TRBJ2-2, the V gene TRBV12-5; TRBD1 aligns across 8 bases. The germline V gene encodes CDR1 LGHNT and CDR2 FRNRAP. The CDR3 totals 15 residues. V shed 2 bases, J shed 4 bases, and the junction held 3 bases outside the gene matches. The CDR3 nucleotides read TGTGCTAGTGGTTTGCAGGGGGCGCTCACCGGGGAGCTGTTTTTT. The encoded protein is CASGLQGALTGELFF. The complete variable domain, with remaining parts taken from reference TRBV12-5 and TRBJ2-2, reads DARVTQTPRHKVTEMGQEVTMRCQPILGHNTVFWYRQTMMQGLELLAYFRNRAPLDDSGMPKDRFSAEMPDATLATLKIQPSEPRDSAVYFCASGLQGALTGELFFGEGSRLTVL.

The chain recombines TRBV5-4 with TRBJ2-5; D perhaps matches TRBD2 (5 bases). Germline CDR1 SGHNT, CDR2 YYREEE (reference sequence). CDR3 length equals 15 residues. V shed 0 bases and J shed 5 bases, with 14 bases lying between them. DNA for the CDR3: TGTGCCAGCAGCTTGGGGGGTGCTGGCGGGGAGACCCAGTACTTC. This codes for CASSLGGAGGETQYF.

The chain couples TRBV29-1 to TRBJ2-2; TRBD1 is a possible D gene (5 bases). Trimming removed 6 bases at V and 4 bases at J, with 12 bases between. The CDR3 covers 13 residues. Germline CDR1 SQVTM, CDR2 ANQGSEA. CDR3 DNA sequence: TGCAGCGTCGAGACAGATACCACCGGGGAGCTGTTTTTT. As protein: CSVETDTTGELFF.

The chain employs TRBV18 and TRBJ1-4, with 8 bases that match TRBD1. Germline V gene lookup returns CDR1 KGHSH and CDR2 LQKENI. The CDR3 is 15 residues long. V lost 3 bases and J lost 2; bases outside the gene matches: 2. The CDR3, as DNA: TGTGCCAGCTCACCTAGACAGGGGACTAATGAAAAACTGTTTTTT. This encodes CASSPRQGTNEKLFF.

CDR3 sequence: CASSDTRDRPNEKLFF. The CDR3 DNA is TGTGCCAGCAGTGATACCCGGGACAGGCCTAATGAAAAACTGTTTTTT. The V gene is TRBV25-1, the J gene TRBJ1-4; 8 positions agree with TRBD1. Unmatched junction bases numbered 6, after V lost 3 bases and J lost 3 bases. Germline values: CDR1 MGHDK, CDR2 SYGVNS. This CDR3 spans 16 amino acids.